This TCR beta chain was sequenced for a study of blood T cell repertoires in COVID-19. Germline V gene data show CDR1 as GTSNPN and CDR2 as SVGIG (reference sequence). V gave up 5 bases and J gave up 0 bases, with 17 bases separating them. The CDR3 spans 15 residues. Only in-frame clones appear in the TCRdb table, and some are missing; sequencing was by immunoSEQ multiplex PCR. The table lists tens of thousands of clones, roughly 86% of them singletons, with over 9.5% in the top ten. Sequencing was performed on peripheral blood. The chain recombines TRBV30 with TRBJ2-7; possibly TRBD2 for D (6 bases). This TCR derives from a human donor in a cohort sampled during active COVID-19. CDR3 coding DNA: TGTGCCTGGTCGAAGGGACTTCTGAGCTCCTACGAGCAGTACTTC. Translated: CAWSKGLLSSYEQYF.